These 10 T cell receptor beta chains share one sample of origin, sequenced in a study of lymphopenia after photon versus proton radiotherapy. TCRdb's copy holds only in-frame clones and misses some; the assay was immunoSEQ multiplex PCR. The table includes thousands of clones, around 81% detected once. Material: peripheral blood, obtained from a patient treated with photon-based radiotherapy. Receptor source: an elderly man with cholangiocarcinoma.

The rearrangement links TRBV10-3 to TRBJ1-4; D is perhaps TRBD1 (6 bases). Germline loops: CDR1 ENHRY, CDR2 SYGVKD. V gave up 2 bases and J gave up 7 bases, with 14 bases separating them. The CDR3 totals 15 residues. The CDR3: CAISENKGGGEKLFF. Written as DNA, the CDR3 is TGTGCCATCAGTGAGAATAAAGGGGGAGGTGAAAAACTGTTTTTT.

This clone rates as large (0.1 to 1%). This rearrangement joins TRBV6-1 to TRBJ2-1, with TRBD1 identical over 7 bases. Trimming at V came to 5 bases and at J to 8 bases, leaving 12 bases not matched to a gene. Germline V CDR1 and CDR2: MNHNS, SASEGT. The CDR3 runs to 15 residues. This CDR3 is CASSLGQANYYEQFF. CDR3 sequence (DNA): TGTGCCAGCAGTCTAGGACAGGCGAATTACTATGAGCAGTTCTTC.

The chain couples TRBV2 to TRBJ1-1, with unresolved D. The germline CDR1 and CDR2 sequences are SNHLY and FYNNEI. This CDR3 region has 12 residues. V gave up 6 bases and J gave up 1 base, with 6 bases separating them. The CDR3 DNA reads TGTGCCAGCAGGCGGGGGAACACTGAAGCTTTCTTT. As protein: CASRRGNTEAFF.

The chain links TRBV5-8 to TRBJ1-5; D is possibly TRBD1 (5 bases). The CDR3 covers 14 residues. V was clipped by 5 bases and J by 9 bases, with 18 bases between them. Germline V gene data show CDR1 as SGHTS and CDR2 as YDEGEE. CDR3 sequence: CASSLRGGGTPQHF. CDR3 DNA: TGTGCCAGCAGTCTACGGGGGGGAGGGACGCCCCAGCATTTT.

The chain couples TRBV19 to TRBJ2-7; 7 nucleotides agree with TRBD2. V trimming: 4 bases; J trimming: 2 bases; junction bases outside the gene matches: 5. Per germline, CDR1 LNHDA and CDR2 SQIVND (reference sequence). The CDR3 consists of 14 residues. The CDR3 spells CASSRGGRTYEQYF. The CDR3 coding sequence is TGTGCCAGTAGTAGGGGGGGACGAACCTACGAGCAGTACTTC. The variable domain in full, with the rest retrieved from reference TRBV19 and TRBJ2-7, is DGGITQSPKYLFRKEGQNVTLSCEQNLNHDAMYWYRQDPGQGLRLIYYSQIVNDFQKGDIAEGYSVSREKKESFPLTVTSAQKNPTAFYLCASSRGGRTYEQYFGPGTRLTVT.

The V and J genes are TRBV30 and TRBJ1-6; D uncertain. Germline assignment: CDR1 GTSNPN and CDR2 SVGIG (reference sequence). Trimming removed 5 bases from V and 1 base from J, with 6 bases in between. The CDR3 is made up of 13 amino acids. The chain's CDR3 is CAWDSSYNSPLHF. In DNA form, the CDR3 reads TGTGCCTGGGATAGTTCCTATAATTCACCCCTCCACTTT.

The gene calls are TRBV6-5 and TRBJ1-2, with 8 positions matching TRBD1. With 5 bases clipped from V and 4 bases from J, the junction kept 9 bases outside the gene matches. CDR3 length: 15 amino acids. The V gene's germline CDR1 is MNHEY and CDR2 SVGAGI. The CDR3 protein is CASSPRGQGSYGYTF. DNA for the CDR3: TGTGCCAGCAGTCCCCGAGGACAGGGTAGCTATGGCTACACCTTC.

In this sample, this clone is medium-sized (0.01 to 0.1%). The chain uses TRBV28 and TRBJ2-2; TRBD2 might be the D (5 bases). The V end lost 5 bases, the J end lost 6 bases, and 16 bases lay between the germline ends. Per germline, CDR1 MDHEN and CDR2 SYDVKM. This CDR3 has 15 amino acids. CDR3 protein: CASSQLVLTAGELFF. The CDR3 coding sequence is TGTGCCAGCAGTCAACTAGTTCTTACGGCCGGGGAGCTGTTTTTT.

The chain uses TRBV5-1 and TRBJ2-7; possible D gene TRBD1, 6 bases. The CDR3 sequence is 13 residues long. Germline loops: CDR1 SGHRS, CDR2 YFSETQ. With 4 bases removed from V and 1 base from J, the gap between germline ends came to 9 bases. CDR3: CASSRDISYEQYF. The CDR3 nucleotides read TGCGCCAGCAGCAGGGACATATCCTACGAGCAGTACTTC. Filled out from reference TRBV5-1 and TRBJ2-7, the complete variable domain reads KAGVTQTPRYLIKTRGQQVTLSCSPISGHRSVSWYQQTPGQGLQFLFEYFSETQRNKGNFPGRFSGRQFSNSRSEMNVSTLELGDSALYLCASSRDISYEQYFGPGTRLTVT.

The chain recombines TRBV4-2 with TRBJ2-7, with TRBD1 matching 9 bases. V lost 0 bases, J lost 6 bases, and 9 bases stayed unmatched. The CDR3 length is 16 residues. Germline CDR1 reads LGHNA; CDR2 reads YNFKEQ. CDR3 protein: CASSQDWGQGGGEQYF. The CDR3, as DNA: TGTGCCAGCAGCCAAGATTGGGGACAGGGTGGGGGCGAGCAGTACTTC.